This T cell receptor (beta chain) was captured in a study of T cells after yellow fever vaccination. The V gene's germline CDR1 is GTSNPN and CDR2 SVGIG (reference sequence). The V end was cut by 3 bases, the J end by 6 bases, with 9 bases between. The CDR3 sequence is 12 residues long. TCRdb redid the calling of the 5' RACE reads with MiXCR, one entry per CDR3 protein. Here the sample spans around 590,000 distinct CDR3 sequences, 10% to 15% being singletons. This chain uses TRBV30 with TRBJ2-1; D gene uncertain. The sequence was obtained from a young man who received the YFV17D yellow fever vaccine. The sample in question was PBMCs, obtained on the day of the yellow fever booster vaccination. CDR3 residues: CAWSRQINEQFF. The CDR3 DNA follows: TGTGCCTGGAGCCGACAAATCAATGAGCAGTTCTTC.